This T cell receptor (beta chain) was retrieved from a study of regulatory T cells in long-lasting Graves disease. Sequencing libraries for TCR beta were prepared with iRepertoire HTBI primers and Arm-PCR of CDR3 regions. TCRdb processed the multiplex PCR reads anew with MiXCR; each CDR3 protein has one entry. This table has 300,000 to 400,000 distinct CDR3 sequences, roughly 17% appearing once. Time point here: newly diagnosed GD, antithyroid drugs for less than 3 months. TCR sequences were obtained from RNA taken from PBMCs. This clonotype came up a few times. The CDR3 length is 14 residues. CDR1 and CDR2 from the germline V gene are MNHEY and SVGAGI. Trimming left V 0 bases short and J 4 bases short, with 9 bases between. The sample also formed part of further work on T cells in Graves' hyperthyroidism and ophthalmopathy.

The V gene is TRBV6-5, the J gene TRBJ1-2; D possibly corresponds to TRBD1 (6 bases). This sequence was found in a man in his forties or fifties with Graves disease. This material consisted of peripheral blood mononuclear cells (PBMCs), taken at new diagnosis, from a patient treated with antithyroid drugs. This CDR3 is CASSYSGQIYGYTF. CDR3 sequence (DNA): TGTGCCAGCAGTTACTCCGGACAGATCTATGGCTACACCTTC.